Below, 24 T cell receptor beta chains from the same sample are listed, as sequenced in a study of T cell clones after liver transplantation. Data came from immunoSEQ multiplex PCR; TCRdb stores just in-frame clones and leaves some out. The top ten hold 0.8% to 0.9% of the sample, which has some 120,000 clones, approximately 90% seen once. This sample comprised CD4+ T cells from blood, obtained 12 months after liver transplant. The receptors shown here come from a human patient who received a liver transplant. Some of these T cells may belong to the graft donor.

This clone is a singleton in its sample. The chain is built from TRBV9 and TRBJ2-3; TRBD1 matches 7 bases. CDR1 is SGDLS and CDR2 is YYNGEE in the germline V gene. This CDR3 contains 17 residues. Germline trimming cut 3 bases from V and 2 bases from J; bases unmatched to any gene: 12. CDR3 nucleotide sequence: TGTGCCAGCAGCGAGGGCCATAGGACAGGATACACAGATACGCAGTATTTT. Its protein product is CASSEGHRTGYTDTQYF.

The chain combines TRBV5-1 with TRBJ2-1; the match to TRBD2 covers 14 bases. Germline V gene sequence: CDR1 SGHRS, CDR2 YFSETQ. CDR3 length: 16 amino acids. J was trimmed by 7 bases and V by 0 bases; bases with no gene match: 3. CDR3: CASSLGLAGGANEQFF. CDR3 coding DNA: TGCGCCAGCAGCTTGGGACTAGCGGGAGGGGCTAATGAGCAGTTCTTC.

This clone was counted between two and nine times. The gene calls are TRBV19 and TRBJ1-2; no clear D. CDR3 length: 11 amino acids. Germline V lookup: CDR1 LNHDA, CDR2 SQIVND (reference sequence). Trimming removed 9 bases at V and 5 bases at J, with 10 bases between. Written as DNA, the CDR3 is TGTGCCAGCCAGGCGGGGTATGGCTACACCTTC. Residues: CASQAGYGYTF.

This chain uses TRBV28 with TRBJ2-5; the match to TRBD1 covers 7 bases. The CDR3 loop spans 15 amino acids. CDR1 is MDHEN and CDR2 is SYDVKM in the germline V gene. J lost 9 bases, V lost 3 bases, and 13 bases had no gene match. The CDR3 DNA reads TGTGCCAGCAGTTTCCCAGGGGACAGTTGGTTCGCCCAGTACTTC. Encoded protein: CASSFPGDSWFAQYF.

J is TRBJ2-3 and V is TRBV5-4; no definite D call. The CDR3 runs 15 residues. Deletions cut 2 bases from V and 2 bases from J, with 12 bases between. Germline CDR1 is SGHNT and CDR2 is YYREEE (reference sequence). CDR3 in amino acids: CASSFDAKPTDTQYF. The CDR3 nucleotides read TGTGCCAGCAGCTTCGATGCCAAACCCACAGATACGCAGTATTTT.

The CDR3 protein is CASSVDNLATNEKLFF. CDR3 sequence (DNA): TGTGCCAGCAGTGTTGATAATTTAGCAACTAATGAAAAACTGTTTTTT. The chain links TRBV2 to TRBJ1-4; D call uncertain. The V gene's germline CDR1 is SNHLY and CDR2 FYNNEI. V shed 4 bases and J shed 0 bases, with 12 bases lying between them. The CDR3 has 16 amino acids. The entire variable domain, with the rest obtained from reference TRBV2 and TRBJ1-4, is as follows: EPEVTQTPSHQVTQMGQEVILRCVPISNHLYFYWYRQILGQKVEFLVSFYNNEISEKSEIFDDQFSVERPDGSNFTLKIRSTKLEDSAMYFCASSVDNLATNEKLFFGSGTQLSVL.

The chain carries TRBV5-1 and TRBJ1-2; the D is unclear. Germline V CDR1 and CDR2: SGHRS, YFSETQ. Trimming took 6 bases from V and 3 from J, leaving 9 bases between them. This CDR3 contains 12 residues. CDR3 nucleotide sequence: TGCGCCAGCAAGGCCGTCGACTATGGCTACACCTTC. It specifies CASKAVDYGYTF. Full variable domain (outside the CDR3, taken from reference TRBV5-1 and TRBJ1-2): KAGVTQTPRYLIKTRGQQVTLSCSPISGHRSVSWYQQTPGQGLQFLFEYFSETQRNKGNFPGRFSGRQFSNSRSEMNVSTLELGDSALYLCASKAVDYGYTFGSGTRLTVV.

Only one count was recorded for this clone. The chain has TRBV30 and TRBJ1-5, with TRBD1 matching 7 bases. Germline CDR1 and CDR2: GTSNPN and SVGIG (reference sequence). The CDR3 is 15 amino acids. The V segment lost 2 bases and the J segment 0 bases; nucleotides outside the gene matches: 4. The CDR3 nucleotides are TGTGCCTGGAGTCCGGGACAGCCTAGCAATCAGCCCCAGCATTTT. Residues: CAWSPGQPSNQPQHF.

The chain employs TRBV5-1 and TRBJ1-2; 7 bases line up with TRBD1. Trimming took 4 bases from V and 6 from J; bases not matched to a gene: 18. CDR3 length: 17 residues. Germline CDR1 is SGHRS and CDR2 is YFSETQ. The CDR3 loop is CASSPGTEGAQMDGYTF. CDR3 nucleotide sequence: TGCGCCAGCAGCCCCGGGACAGAGGGGGCCCAGATGGATGGCTACACCTTC.

This sequence joins TRBV7-3 and TRBJ2-5; the D gene is possibly TRBD1 (5 bases). The germline V gene has CDR1 SGHTA and CDR2 FQGTGA. Trimming shortened V by 0 bases and J by 2 bases, and 10 bases separated the two germline ends. The CDR3 covers 15 residues. CDR3 protein: CASSLTHTGQETQYF. CDR3 DNA sequence: TGTGCCAGCAGCTTAACCCATACAGGTCAAGAGACCCAGTACTTC.

This clone came up once. The chain employs TRBV2 and TRBJ2-1, with D perhaps matching TRBD2 (6 bases). V was trimmed by 10 bases and J by 1 base, leaving 11 bases between them. The CDR3 totals 13 residues. Germline CDR1 and CDR2: SNHLY and FYNNEI. CDR3 residues: CATRDLSYNEQFF. DNA for the CDR3: TGTGCCACCCGGGACTTATCCTACAATGAGCAGTTCTTC.

CDR3: CASSLHQVPGYTF. CDR3 sequence (DNA): TGTGCCAGCAGCTTACATCAGGTTCCTGGCTACACCTTC. The chain combines TRBV7-9 with TRBJ1-2; D is unresolved. Germline CDR1 is SEHNR and CDR2 is FQNEAQ (reference sequence). This CDR3 spans 13 amino acids. V lost 2 bases to trimming and J lost 7 bases, with 11 bases between them.

The V gene is TRBV9, the J gene TRBJ2-3; TRBD2 matches 15 bases. The CDR3 runs 16 residues. Germline V gives CDR1 SGDLS, CDR2 YYNGEE. With V trimmed by 3 bases and J by 5 bases, 4 bases remained unmatched. CDR3 DNA sequence: TGTGCCAGCAGCGCGAGGACTAGCGGGAGGGGAGATACGCAGTATTTT. Encoded protein: CASSARTSGRGDTQYF.

This clone has just a few counts. V gene TRBV5-1 combines with J gene TRBJ1-2; weak D call: TRBD1 (6 bases). V was clipped by 4 bases and J by 0 bases, with 10 bases between them. CDR3 size: 14 residues. CDR1 SGHRS and CDR2 YFSETQ come from the germline V gene. The CDR3 DNA sequence: TGCGCCAGCAGCCTGGACAGCCCTAACTATGGCTACACCTTC. Translating gives CASSLDSPNYGYTF.

The V call is TRBV7-3, the J call TRBJ2-3; D ambiguous. Trimming cost V 2 bases and J 4 bases, with 10 bases left between them. Germline-derived CDR1 and CDR2 are SGHTA and FQGTGA. The CDR3 runs 14 residues. This CDR3 reads CASSLGQASDTQYF. For the CDR3, the DNA is TGTGCCAGCAGCTTAGGGCAGGCATCAGATACGCAGTATTTT.

V usage is TRBV5-1 and J usage is TRBJ2-7, with 11 bases identical to TRBD1. V shed 3 bases, J shed 5 bases, and the junction held 4 bases outside the gene matches. This CDR3 is 14 amino acids long. CDR1 SGHRS and CDR2 YFSETQ come from the germline V gene. In DNA, the CDR3 is TGCGCCAGCAGCTCCGGACAGGGGGCCAACGAGCAGTACTTC. This sequence encodes CASSSGQGANEQYF.

This chain links TRBV5-1 with TRBJ2-1; D is unclear. V shed 1 base and J shed 7 bases, with 9 bases lying between them. Germline CDR1 and CDR2: SGHRS and YFSETQ. The CDR3 totals 13 residues. DNA for the CDR3: TGCGCCAGCAGCTTGTCCGTCGGGAATGAGCAGTTCTTC. It is translated as CASSLSVGNEQFF.

The genes are TRBV25-1 and TRBJ1-1; weak D call: TRBD1 (6 bases). The V gene lost 1 base and the J gene lost 14 bases, with 14 bases spanning the gap. CDR1 and CDR2 (germline): MGHDK, SYGVNS. The CDR3 covers 12 residues. The CDR3 loop reads CASSELRGVSFF. Here the CDR3 DNA reads TGTGCCAGCAGTGAATTAAGGGGGGTAAGCTTCTTT.

The chain links TRBV28 to TRBJ2-1, with 7 bases matching TRBD2. The CDR3 is made up of 14 amino acids. J was trimmed by 8 bases and V by 2 bases; bases with no gene match: 6. Per germline, CDR1 MDHEN and CDR2 SYDVKM. In DNA, the CDR3 is TGTGCCAGCAGTTTAATAGCGGGCGGGGATGAGCAGTTCTTC. Amino acid sequence: CASSLIAGGDEQFF.

A single count supports this clone. The chain recombines TRBV2 with TRBJ2-1; D possibly corresponds to TRBD1 (6 bases). The germline gives CDR1 SNHLY, CDR2 FYNNEI. The CDR3 is made up of 15 amino acids. The V and J ends lost 6 bases and 0 bases respectively, with 12 bases between them. This CDR3 is CASRRDKSSYNEQFF. CDR3 bases: TGTGCCAGCAGGAGGGACAAGAGCTCCTACAATGAGCAGTTCTTC.

The V gene is TRBV7-2, the J gene TRBJ1-3; no firm D call. Between the trimmed V and J ends, which lost 1 base and 7 bases, there was a span of 17 bases. The CDR3 contains 16 residues. Germline lookup yields CDR1 SGHTA and CDR2 FQGNSA. Written as DNA, the CDR3 is TGTGCCAGCAGCTTAGAACCAGGCCCCGAAGGGAACACCATATATTTT. This translates into CASSLEPGPEGNTIYF.

The gene calls are TRBV7-2 and TRBJ2-7; D is ambiguous. Germline lookup yields CDR1 SGHTA and CDR2 FQGNSA. The V gene lost 1 base and the J gene lost 3 bases, with 7 bases spanning the gap. CDR3 size: 13 residues. The CDR3 nucleotides read TGTGCCAGCAGCTTAGGTGGCATCTACGAGCAGTACTTC. It codes for CASSLGGIYEQYF.

The J gene is TRBJ2-7, the V gene TRBV30, with D possibly being TRBD2 (6 bases). V was shortened by 3 bases and J by 4 bases, with 13 bases between the two germline ends. CDR3 size: 13 residues. CDR1 and CDR2 (germline): GTSNPN, SVGIG (reference sequence). CDR3 nucleotide sequence: TGTGCCTGGAGGAAGGGACTTGGGTACGAGCAGTACTTC. Its protein is CAWRKGLGYEQYF.

The chain recombines TRBV5-1 with TRBJ2-1; the D is unclear. The germline V gene encodes CDR1 SGHRS and CDR2 YFSETQ. Trimming stripped 0 bases from V and 3 bases from J, with 4 bases between. This CDR3 has 13 amino acids. The DNA for the CDR3 is TGCGCCAGCAGCTTGGGAGACTACAATGAGCAGTTCTTC. Encoded protein: CASSLGDYNEQFF.